Each of the 5 T cell receptor beta chains below was sequenced from the same sample in a study of T cell responses to AZD1222 COVID-19 vaccine. Only in-frame clones appear in the TCRdb table, and some are missing; sequencing was by immunoSEQ multiplex PCR. The table includes about 120,000 clones, approximately 83% detected once. Sequencing used peripheral blood, obtained on day 0 of AZD1222 vaccination. The receptors derive from an adult in good health.

This chain connects TRBV7-2 to TRBJ1-6; the match to TRBD1 covers 9 bases. V gave up 3 bases and J gave up 7 bases; unmatched junction bases: 4. Germline CDR1 SGHTA, CDR2 FQGNSA. CDR3 length equals 15 residues. CDR3 protein: CASSFPGQGNSPLHF. For the CDR3, the DNA is TGTGCCAGCAGCTTTCCAGGACAGGGGAATTCACCCCTCCACTTT.

This clone was seen only once. The V and J genes are TRBV29-1 and TRBJ2-1; D is undetermined. Germline CDR1 reads SQVTM; CDR2 reads ANQGSEA. CDR3 size: 12 residues. V was pared by 2 bases and J by 3 bases, with 5 bases between. CDR3 nucleotides: TGCAGCGTTGAACTATTCTACAATGAGCAGTTCTTC. Protein product: CSVELFYNEQFF.

This clone was recorded once. The chain employs TRBV5-1 and TRBJ1-1; D is possibly TRBD1 (5 bases). Germline CDR1 SGHRS, CDR2 YFSETQ. This CDR3 spans 11 amino acids. V lost 3 bases, J lost 11 bases, and 11 bases lay in between. Written as DNA, the CDR3 is TGCGCCAGCAGCTCGGCAGGGTCGGCTTTCTTT. It translates to CASSSAGSAFF.

The chain recombines TRBV4-3 with TRBJ2-7; weak D call: TRBD1 (6 bases). CDR3 length equals 16 residues. Germline V CDR1 and CDR2: LGHNA, YSLEER. With 1 base removed from V and 0 bases from J, the gap between germline ends came to 13 bases. The CDR3 is CASSQGVAGASYEQYF. CDR3 sequence (DNA): TGCGCCAGCAGCCAAGGGGTCGCAGGGGCCTCCTACGAGCAGTACTTC.

V and J are TRBV3-1 (or the pseudogene TRBV3-2) and TRBJ2-6; D is undetermined. The CDR3 runs 16 residues. Trimming removed 2 bases at V and 2 bases at J, with 10 bases between. Germline loops: CDR1 LGHDT, CDR2 YNNKEL (reference sequence). Here the CDR3 DNA reads TGTGCCAGCAGCCAATACTCCCTCACTGGGGCCAACGTCCTGACTTTC. Translating it yields CASSQYSLTGANVLTF.